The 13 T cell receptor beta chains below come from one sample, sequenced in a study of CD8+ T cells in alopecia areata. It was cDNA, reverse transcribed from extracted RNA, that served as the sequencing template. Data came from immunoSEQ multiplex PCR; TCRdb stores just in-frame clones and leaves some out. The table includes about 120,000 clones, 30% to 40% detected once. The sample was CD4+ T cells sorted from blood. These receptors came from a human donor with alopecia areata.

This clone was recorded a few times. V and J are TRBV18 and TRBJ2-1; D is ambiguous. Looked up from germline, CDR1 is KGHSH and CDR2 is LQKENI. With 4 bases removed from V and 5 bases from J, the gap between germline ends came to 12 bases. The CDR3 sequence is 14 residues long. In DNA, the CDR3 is TGTGCCAGCTCACGGAGCAGTCGGAACAATGAGCAGTTCTTC. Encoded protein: CASSRSSRNNEQFF.

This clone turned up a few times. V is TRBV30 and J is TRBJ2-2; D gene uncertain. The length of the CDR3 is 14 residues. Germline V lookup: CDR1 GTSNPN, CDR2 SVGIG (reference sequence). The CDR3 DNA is TGTGCTTACGGCAGGTCCGCGAACACCGGGGAGCTGTTTTTT. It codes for CAYGRSANTGELFF.

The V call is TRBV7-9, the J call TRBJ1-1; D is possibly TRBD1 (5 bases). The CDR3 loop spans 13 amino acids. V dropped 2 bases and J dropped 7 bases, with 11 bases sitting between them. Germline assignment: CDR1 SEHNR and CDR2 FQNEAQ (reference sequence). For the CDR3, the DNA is TGTGCCAGCAGCTTACGCAGGGACCATGAAGCTTTCTTT. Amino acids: CASSLRRDHEAFF.

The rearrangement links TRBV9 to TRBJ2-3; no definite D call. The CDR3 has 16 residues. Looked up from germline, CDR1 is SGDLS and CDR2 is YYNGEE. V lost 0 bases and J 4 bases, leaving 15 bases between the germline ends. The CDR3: CASSVETGASPDTQYF. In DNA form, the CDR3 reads TGTGCCAGCAGCGTAGAGACGGGCGCGTCCCCAGATACGCAGTATTTT.

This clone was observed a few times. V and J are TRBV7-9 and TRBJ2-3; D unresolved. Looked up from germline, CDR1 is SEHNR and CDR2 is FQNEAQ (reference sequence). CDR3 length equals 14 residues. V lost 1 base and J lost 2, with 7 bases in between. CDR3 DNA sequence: TGTGCCAGCAGCTTAGAATTGGTCACAGATACGCAGTATTTT. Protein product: CASSLELVTDTQYF.

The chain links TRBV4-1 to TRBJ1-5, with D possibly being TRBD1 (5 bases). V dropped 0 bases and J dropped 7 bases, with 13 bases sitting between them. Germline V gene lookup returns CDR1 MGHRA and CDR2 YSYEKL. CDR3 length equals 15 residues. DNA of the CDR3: TGCGCCAGCAGCCAAGATTCCCAGGGTCGCCAGCCCCAGCATTTT. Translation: CASSQDSQGRQPQHF.

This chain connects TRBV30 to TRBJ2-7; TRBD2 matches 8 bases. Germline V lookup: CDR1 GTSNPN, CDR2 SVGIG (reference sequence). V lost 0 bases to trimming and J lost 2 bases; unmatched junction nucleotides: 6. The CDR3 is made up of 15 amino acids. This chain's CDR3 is CAWSVRTAGAYEQYF. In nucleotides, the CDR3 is TGTGCCTGGAGTGTACGGACAGCGGGGGCCTACGAGCAGTACTTC.

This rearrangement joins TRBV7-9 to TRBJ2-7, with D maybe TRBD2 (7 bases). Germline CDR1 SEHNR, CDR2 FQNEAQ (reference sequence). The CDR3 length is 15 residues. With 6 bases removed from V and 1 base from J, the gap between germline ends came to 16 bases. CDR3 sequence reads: CASRTARGPSYEQYF. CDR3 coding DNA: TGTGCCAGCAGGACAGCGCGGGGGCCTTCCTACGAGCAGTACTTC.

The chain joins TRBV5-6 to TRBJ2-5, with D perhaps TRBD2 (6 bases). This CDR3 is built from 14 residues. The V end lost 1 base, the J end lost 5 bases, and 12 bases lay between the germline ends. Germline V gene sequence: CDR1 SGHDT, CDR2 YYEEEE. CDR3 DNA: TGTGCCAGCAGCTTGACTAGCCGGGTTGAGACCCAGTACTTC. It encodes CASSLTSRVETQYF.

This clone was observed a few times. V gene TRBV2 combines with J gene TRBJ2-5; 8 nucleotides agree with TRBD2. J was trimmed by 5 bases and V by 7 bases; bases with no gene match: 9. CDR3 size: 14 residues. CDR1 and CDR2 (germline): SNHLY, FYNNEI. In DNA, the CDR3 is TGTGCCAGCACCCGGACTAGCATGGGCGAGACCCAGTACTTC. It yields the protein CASTRTSMGETQYF.

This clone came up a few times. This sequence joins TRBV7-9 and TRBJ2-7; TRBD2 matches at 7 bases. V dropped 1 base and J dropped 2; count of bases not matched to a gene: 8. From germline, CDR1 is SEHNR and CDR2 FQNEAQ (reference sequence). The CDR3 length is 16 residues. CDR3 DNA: TGTGCCAGCAGCTTAGGCCTCGGACTAGAGACCTACGAGCAGTACTTC. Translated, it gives CASSLGLGLETYEQYF.

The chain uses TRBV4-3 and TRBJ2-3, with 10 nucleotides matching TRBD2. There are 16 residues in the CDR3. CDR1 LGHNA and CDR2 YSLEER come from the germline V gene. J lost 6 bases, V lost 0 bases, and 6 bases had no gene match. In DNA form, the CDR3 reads TGCGCCAGCAGCCAAGATGCGGGACTAGCGAGGGATACGCAGTATTTT. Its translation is CASSQDAGLARDTQYF.

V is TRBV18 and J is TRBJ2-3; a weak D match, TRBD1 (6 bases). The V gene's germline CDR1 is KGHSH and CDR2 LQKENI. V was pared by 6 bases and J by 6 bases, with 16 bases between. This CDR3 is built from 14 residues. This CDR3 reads CASSRDQGHDTQYF. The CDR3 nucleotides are TGTGCCAGCTCGCGCGACCAGGGACATGATACGCAGTATTTT.